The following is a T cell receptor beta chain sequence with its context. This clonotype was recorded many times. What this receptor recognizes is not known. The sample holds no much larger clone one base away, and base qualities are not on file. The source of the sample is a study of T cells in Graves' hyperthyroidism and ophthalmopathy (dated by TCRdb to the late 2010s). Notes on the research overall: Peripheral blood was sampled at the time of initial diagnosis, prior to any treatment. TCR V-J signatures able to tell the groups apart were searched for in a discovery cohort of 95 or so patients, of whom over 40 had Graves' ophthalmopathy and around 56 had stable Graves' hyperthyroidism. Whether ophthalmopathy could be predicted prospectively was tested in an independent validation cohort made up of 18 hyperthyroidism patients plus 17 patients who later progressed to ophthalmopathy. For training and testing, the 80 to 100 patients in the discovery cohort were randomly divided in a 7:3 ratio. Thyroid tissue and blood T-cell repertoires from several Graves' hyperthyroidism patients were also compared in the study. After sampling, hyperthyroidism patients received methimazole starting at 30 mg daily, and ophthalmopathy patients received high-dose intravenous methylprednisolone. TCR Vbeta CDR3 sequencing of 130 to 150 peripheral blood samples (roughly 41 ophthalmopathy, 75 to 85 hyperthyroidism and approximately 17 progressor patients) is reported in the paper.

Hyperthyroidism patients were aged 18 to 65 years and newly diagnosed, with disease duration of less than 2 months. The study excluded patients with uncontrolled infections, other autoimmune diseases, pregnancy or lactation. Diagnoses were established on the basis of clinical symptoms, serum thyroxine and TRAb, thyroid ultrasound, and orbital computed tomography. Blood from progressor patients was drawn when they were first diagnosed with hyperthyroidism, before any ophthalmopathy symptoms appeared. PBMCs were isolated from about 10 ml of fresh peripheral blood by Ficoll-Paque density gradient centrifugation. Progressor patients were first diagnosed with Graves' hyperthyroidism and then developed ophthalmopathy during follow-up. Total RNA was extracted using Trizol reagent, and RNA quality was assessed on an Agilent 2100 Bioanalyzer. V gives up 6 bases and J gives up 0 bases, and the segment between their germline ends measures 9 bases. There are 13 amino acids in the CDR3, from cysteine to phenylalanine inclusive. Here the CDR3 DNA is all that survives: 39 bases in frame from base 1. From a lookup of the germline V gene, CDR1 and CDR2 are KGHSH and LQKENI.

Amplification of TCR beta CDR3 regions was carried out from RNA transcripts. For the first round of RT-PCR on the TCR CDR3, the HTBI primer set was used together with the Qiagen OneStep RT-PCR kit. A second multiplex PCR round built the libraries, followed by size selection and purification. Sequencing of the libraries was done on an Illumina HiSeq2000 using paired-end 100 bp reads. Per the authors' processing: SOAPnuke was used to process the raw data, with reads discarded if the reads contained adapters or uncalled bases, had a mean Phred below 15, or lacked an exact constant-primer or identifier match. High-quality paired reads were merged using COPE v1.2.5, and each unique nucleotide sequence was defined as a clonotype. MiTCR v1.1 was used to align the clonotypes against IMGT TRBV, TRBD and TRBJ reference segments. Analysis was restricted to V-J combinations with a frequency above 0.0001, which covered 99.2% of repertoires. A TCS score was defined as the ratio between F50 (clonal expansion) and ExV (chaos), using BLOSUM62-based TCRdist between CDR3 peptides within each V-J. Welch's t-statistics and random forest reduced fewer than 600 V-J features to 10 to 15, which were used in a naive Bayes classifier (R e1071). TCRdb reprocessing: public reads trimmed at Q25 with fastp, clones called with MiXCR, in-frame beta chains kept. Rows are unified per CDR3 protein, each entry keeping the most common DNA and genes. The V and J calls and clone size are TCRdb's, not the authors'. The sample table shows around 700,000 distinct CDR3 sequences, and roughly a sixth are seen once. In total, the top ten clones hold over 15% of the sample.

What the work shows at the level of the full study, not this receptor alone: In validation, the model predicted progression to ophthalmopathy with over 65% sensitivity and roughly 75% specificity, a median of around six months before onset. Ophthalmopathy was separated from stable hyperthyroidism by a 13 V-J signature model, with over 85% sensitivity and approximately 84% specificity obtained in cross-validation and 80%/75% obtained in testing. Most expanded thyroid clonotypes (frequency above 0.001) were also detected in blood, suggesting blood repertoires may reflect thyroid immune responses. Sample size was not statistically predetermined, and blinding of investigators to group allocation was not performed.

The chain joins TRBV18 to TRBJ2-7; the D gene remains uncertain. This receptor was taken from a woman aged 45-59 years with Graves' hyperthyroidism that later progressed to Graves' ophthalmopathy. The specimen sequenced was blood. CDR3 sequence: CASSPSSSYEQYF. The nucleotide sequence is TGTGCCAGCTCTCCCAGTAGCTCCTACGAGCAGTACTTC.